This is a list of T cell receptor beta chains from one sample in a study of blood T cell repertoires in COVID-19. Method: immunoSEQ multiplex PCR; TCRdb's copy keeps in-frame clones and lacks some. There are some 120,000 clones in the sample; roughly 91% occur only once, and over 1.5% lies in the top ten. The sample taken for sequencing was peripheral blood. These receptors were taken from a human donor in a cohort sampled during active COVID-19. Both conserved end residues are part of each CDR3. D genes are given only for firm matches. Size tells how often a clone was seen (once, few, many) or the class of an expanded clone, and some rows leave it out.

D: NA; V: TRBV20-1; J: TRBJ2-3; size: NA; DNA: TGCAGTGCTGACAATACAGATACGCAGTATTTT; CDR3: CSADNTDTQYF
D: TRBD2; V: TRBV5-4; J: TRBJ2-3; size: NA; DNA: TGTGCCAGCAGCCTAGGGACTAGCGGGCAGGCCTTCACAGATACGCAGTATTTT; CDR3: CASSLGTSGQAFTDTQYF
D: NA; V: TRBV2; J: TRBJ2-7; size: NA; DNA: TGTGCCAGCAGTGAATGGTTTGGACAGAGCTCCTACGAGCAGTACTTC; CDR3: CASSEWFGQSSYEQYF
D: NA; V: TRBV6-6; J: TRBJ2-7; size: NA; DNA: TGTGCCAGCAGTTTAACAGGCTACGAGCAGTACTTC; CDR3: CASSLTGYEQYF
D: TRBD1; V: TRBV9; J: TRBJ2-1; size: NA; DNA: TGTGCCAGCACCTCAGGGGGAACTAGACACAATGAGCAGTTCTTC; CDR3: CASTSGGTRHNEQFF
D: TRBD2; V: TRBV7-9; J: TRBJ2-5; size: NA; DNA: TGTGCCAGCAGGTCGGGGGGTCTTTCAGAGACCCAGTACTTC; CDR3: CASRSGGLSETQYF
D: TRBD2; V: TRBV7-2; J: TRBJ2-5; size: NA; DNA: TGTGCCAGCAGCTTACAAGCGGGGAGCCAAGAGACCCAGTACTTC; CDR3: CASSLQAGSQETQYF
D: NA; V: TRBV28; J: TRBJ2-5; size: NA; DNA: TGTGGCTCTGGTACCGGGGAGACCCAGTACTTC; CDR3: CGSGTGETQYF
D: NA; V: TRBV6-5; J: TRBJ2-5; size: NA; DNA: TGTGCCAGCAGTTACGGGCCGAAAGAGACCCAGTACTTC; CDR3: CASSYGPKETQYF
D: NA; V: TRBV2; J: TRBJ2-2; size: NA; DNA: TGTGCCAGCAGGGGGATCTGGGGGCGCGGGGAGCTGTTTTTT; CDR3: CASRGIWGRGELFF
D: NA; V: TRBV3-1/TRBV3-2; J: TRBJ2-5; size: once; DNA: TGTGCCAGCAGCCAAGACCGACTAGGGACCCAGTACTTC; CDR3: CASSQDRLGTQYF
D: NA; V: TRBV7-9; J: TRBJ1-1; size: NA; DNA: TGTGCCAGCAGCCCAACTAGGGGGGGAGCTTTCTTT; CDR3: CASSPTRGGAFF
D: TRBD1; V: TRBV28; J: TRBJ2-1; size: NA; DNA: TGTGCCAGTCCCCCTGCGGGGACAGGGATATGGAATGAGCAGTTCTTC; CDR3: CASPPAGTGIWNEQFF
D: NA; V: TRBV7-6; J: TRBJ1-1; size: NA; DNA: TGTGCCAGCAGCTTAGGGCAGGGGAACACTGAAGCTTTCTTT; CDR3: CASSLGQGNTEAFF
D: NA; V: TRBV27; J: TRBJ1-3; size: NA; DNA: TGTGCCAGCAGTGGACAGAGCTCTGGAAACACCATATATTTT; CDR3: CASSGQSSGNTIYF
D: TRBD1; V: TRBV5-1; J: TRBJ2-7; size: NA; DNA: TGCGCCAGCAACCCAACAGCCCGGACAGGGGACTTGAGGGAGCAGTACTTC; CDR3: CASNPTARTGDLREQYF
D: NA; V: TRBV4-1; J: TRBJ1-6; size: NA; DNA: TGCGCCAGCAGCCAATCCGGGCAGGGAGGGTATAATTCACCCCTCCACTTT; CDR3: CASSQSGQGGYNSPLHF
D: TRBD2; V: TRBV2; J: TRBJ2-7; size: NA; DNA: TGTGCCAGCAGACCAACTAGCGGGAGGGCCGAAGAGCAGTACTTC; CDR3: CASRPTSGRAEEQYF
D: TRBD1; V: TRBV19; J: TRBJ2-1; size: once; DNA: TGTGCCAGTTGCGACAGGGACAATGAGCAGTTCTTC; CDR3: CASCDRDNEQFF
D: TRBD2; V: TRBV5-1; J: TRBJ2-2; size: NA; DNA: TGCGCCAGCAGCGTATTGACTAGCGCGAACACCGGGGAGCTGTTTTTT; CDR3: CASSVLTSANTGELFF
D: NA; V: TRBV28; J: TRBJ1-1; size: NA; DNA: TGTGCCAGCAGTGATCGAGGGGGGGCCACGGACACTGAAGCTTTCTTT; CDR3: CASSDRGGATDTEAFF
D: TRBD2; V: TRBV7-9; J: TRBJ2-3; size: once; DNA: TGTGCCAGCAGCCACCTCGGTAGCGGGATTTCTTTAGATACGCAGTATTTT; CDR3: CASSHLGSGISLDTQYF
D: NA; V: TRBV11-2; J: TRBJ2-3; size: NA; DNA: TGTGCCAGCAGCTTTAGTTTCGCGGCGGATACGCAGTATTTT; CDR3: CASSFSFAADTQYF
D: TRBD2; V: TRBV5-4; J: TRBJ2-5; size: NA; DNA: TGTGCCAGCAGCTTGCGGGGGGGCCCCGAGACCCAGTACTTC; CDR3: CASSLRGGPETQYF
D: TRBD1; V: TRBV18; J: TRBJ1-4; size: NA; DNA: TGTGCCTCACAGCGGGGACAGGGGACTAATGAAAAACTGTTTTTT; CDR3: CASQRGQGTNEKLFF
D: NA; V: TRBV3-1/TRBV3-2; J: TRBJ2-4; size: NA; DNA: TGTGCCAGCAGCCAAGGATCCCCCAGAAGCATTCAGTACTTC; CDR3: CASSQGSPRSIQYF
D: TRBD2; V: TRBV7-7; J: TRBJ2-2; size: NA; DNA: TGTGCTAGCAGCCTGACCGGGACTAGCGTTTCCGGGGAGCTGTTTTTT; CDR3: CASSLTGTSVSGELFF
D: NA; V: TRBV3-1/TRBV3-2; J: TRBJ2-3; size: NA; DNA: TGTGCCAGCAGCCACGGCTTCGGCCCTGGACTCCCTAGCACAGATACGCAGTATTTT; CDR3: CASSHGFGPGLPSTDTQYF
D: TRBD1; V: TRBV6-5; J: TRBJ1-4; size: NA; DNA: TGTGCCAGCAAGTCAGGGGGGTATGAAAAACTGTTTTTT; CDR3: CASKSGGYEKLFF
D: NA; V: TRBV28; J: TRBJ2-7; size: NA; DNA: TGTGCCAGCAGCCAGACCGTGCGGGTAACCTACGAGCAGTACTTC; CDR3: CASSQTVRVTYEQYF
D: NA; V: TRBV10-2; J: TRBJ2-1; size: once; DNA: TGCGCCAGCGCCTCGGGGGTACCCTACAATGAGCAGTTCTTC; CDR3: CASASGVPYNEQFF
D: NA; V: TRBV7-9; J: TRBJ1-2; size: NA; DNA: TGTGCCAGCAGCCCCAGCCGGGGGGGCTACACCTTC; CDR3: CASSPSRGGYTF
D: TRBD1; V: TRBV5-6; J: TRBJ1-4; size: once; DNA: TGTGCCAGCAGGCAACAGGGGGCTGGAGATGAAAAACTGTTTTTT; CDR3: CASRQQGAGDEKLFF
D: NA; V: TRBV19; J: TRBJ2-1; size: few; DNA: TGTGCCAGTAGTATAGTGGGCAACAATGAGCAGTTCTTC; CDR3: CASSIVGNNEQFF
D: NA; V: TRBV6-6; J: TRBJ1-4; size: NA; DNA: TGTGCCAGCCAGGGACTGCGAAATGAAAAACTGTTTTTT; CDR3: CASQGLRNEKLFF
D: TRBD1; V: TRBV7-9; J: TRBJ1-5; size: NA; DNA: TGTGCCAGCAGCCTAGGGACAGGGACACAGTCCCAGCATTTT; CDR3: CASSLGTGTQSQHF
D: NA; V: TRBV25-1; J: TRBJ2-7; size: once; DNA: TGTGCCAGCACCCCTGGGGCTGTAACCTACGAGCAGTACTTC; CDR3: CASTPGAVTYEQYF
D: NA; V: TRBV12-3/TRBV12-4; J: TRBJ2-2; size: NA; DNA: TGTGCCAGCAGCCCGAGTTGGTTTGGGGAGCTGTTTTTT; CDR3: CASSPSWFGELFF
D: TRBD2; V: TRBV7-2; J: TRBJ2-2; size: NA; DNA: TGTGCCAGCAGCTTAAAGGCGGGAGGTGGGGAGCTGTTTTTT; CDR3: CASSLKAGGGELFF
D: NA; V: TRBV7-9; J: TRBJ1-3; size: NA; DNA: TGTGCCAGCAGCTCGGGAGACGGAAACACCATATATTTT; CDR3: CASSSGDGNTIYF
D: TRBD2; V: TRBV3-1/TRBV3-2; J: TRBJ2-7; size: NA; DNA: TGTGCCAGCAGTCCGGGACTAGCGGGTTACGAGCAGTACTTC; CDR3: CASSPGLAGYEQYF
D: NA; V: TRBV10-1; J: TRBJ2-2; size: NA; DNA: TGCGCCAGCAGTGACAACAGCGGGGAGCTGTTTTTT; CDR3: CASSDNSGELFF
D: TRBD2; V: TRBV9; J: TRBJ2-1; size: NA; DNA: TGTGCCAGCAGCGTAGCTAGCGGGAACAATGAGCAGTTCTTC; CDR3: CASSVASGNNEQFF
D: NA; V: TRBV4-1; J: TRBJ1-1; size: NA; DNA: TGCGCCAGCAGCCAAGATCCCCCGGGGAACACTGAAGCTTTCTTT; CDR3: CASSQDPPGNTEAFF
D: TRBD2; V: TRBV9; J: TRBJ2-5; size: NA; DNA: TGTGCCAGCAGCGTAGGACTAGCGGGAGGGCCGGAAGAGACCCAGTACTTC; CDR3: CASSVGLAGGPEETQYF
D: TRBD1; V: TRBV10-3; J: TRBJ1-4; size: few; DNA: TGTGCCACCACCAGGGGGCAAGATAATGAAAAACTGTTTTTT; CDR3: CATTRGQDNEKLFF
D: TRBD2; V: TRBV4-2; J: TRBJ2-3; size: NA; DNA: TGTGCCAGCAGCCAATTTAAGCGGGAGGAGACAGATACGCAGTATTTT; CDR3: CASSQFKREETDTQYF
D: NA; V: TRBV14; J: TRBJ2-1; size: once; DNA: TGTGCCAGCAGCCCGGTGGAGGGCTATTACAATGAGCAGTTCTTC; CDR3: CASSPVEGYYNEQFF